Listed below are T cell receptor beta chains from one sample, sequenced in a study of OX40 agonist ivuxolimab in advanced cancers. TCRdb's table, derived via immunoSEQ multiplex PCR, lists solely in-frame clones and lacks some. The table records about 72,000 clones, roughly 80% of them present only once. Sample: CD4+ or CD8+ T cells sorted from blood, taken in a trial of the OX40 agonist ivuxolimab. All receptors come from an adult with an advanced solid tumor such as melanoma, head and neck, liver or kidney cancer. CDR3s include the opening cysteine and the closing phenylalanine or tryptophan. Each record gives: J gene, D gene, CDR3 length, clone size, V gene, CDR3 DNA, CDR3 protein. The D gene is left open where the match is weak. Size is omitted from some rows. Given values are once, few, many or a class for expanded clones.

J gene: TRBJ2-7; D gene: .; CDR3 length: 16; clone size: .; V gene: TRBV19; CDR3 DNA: TGTGCCAGTAGTACCCGTGACAGGAATAACCCCTACGAGCAGTACTTC; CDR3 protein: CASSTRDRNNPYEQYF
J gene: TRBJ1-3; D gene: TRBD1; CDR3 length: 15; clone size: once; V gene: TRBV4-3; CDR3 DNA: TGCGCCAGCAGCCAAGCACAGGGGGTCGGAAACACCATATATTTT; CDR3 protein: CASSQAQGVGNTIYF
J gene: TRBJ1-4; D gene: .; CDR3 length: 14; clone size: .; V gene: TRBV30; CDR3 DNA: TGTGCCTGGACCAGGGGTGATACTAATGAAAAACTGTTTTTT; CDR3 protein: CAWTRGDTNEKLFF
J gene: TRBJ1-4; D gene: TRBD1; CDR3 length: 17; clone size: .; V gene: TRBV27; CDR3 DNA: TGTGCCAGCAGTTTATCCGGACAGGGTGGGGCTAATGAAAAACTGTTTTTT; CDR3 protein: CASSLSGQGGANEKLFF
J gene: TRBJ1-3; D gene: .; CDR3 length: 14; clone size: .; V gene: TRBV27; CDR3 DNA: TGTGCCAGCAGTTTTTTAGGCTCTGGAAACACCATATATTTT; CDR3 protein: CASSFLGSGNTIYF
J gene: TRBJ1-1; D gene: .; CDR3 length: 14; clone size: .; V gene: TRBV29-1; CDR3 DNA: TGCAGCGTTGAAGACCGATCCGGGAACACTGAAGCTTTCTTT; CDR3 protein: CSVEDRSGNTEAFF
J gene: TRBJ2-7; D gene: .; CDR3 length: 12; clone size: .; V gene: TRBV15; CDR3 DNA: TGTGCCGTCGGGGCTAACTCCTACGAGCAGTACTTC; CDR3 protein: CAVGANSYEQYF
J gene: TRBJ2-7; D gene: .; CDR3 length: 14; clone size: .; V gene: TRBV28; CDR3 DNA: TGTGCCAGCACAGTGGCCGGGGCGATCTACGAGCAGTACTTC; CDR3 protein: CASTVAGAIYEQYF
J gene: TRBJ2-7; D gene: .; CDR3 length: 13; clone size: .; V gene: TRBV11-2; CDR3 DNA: TGTGCCAGCAGCTTAAACTCCCTCGGCGAGCAGTACTTC; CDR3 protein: CASSLNSLGEQYF
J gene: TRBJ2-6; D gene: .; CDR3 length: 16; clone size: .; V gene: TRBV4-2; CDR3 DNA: TGTGCCAGCAGCCAAGATGACGGCGTGGGGGCCAACGTCCTGACTTTC; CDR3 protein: CASSQDDGVGANVLTF
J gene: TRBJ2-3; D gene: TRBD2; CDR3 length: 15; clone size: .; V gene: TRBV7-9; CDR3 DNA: TGTGCCAGCAGCTTCGGACTAGCGGGAGTAGATACGCAGTATTTT; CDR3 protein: CASSFGLAGVDTQYF
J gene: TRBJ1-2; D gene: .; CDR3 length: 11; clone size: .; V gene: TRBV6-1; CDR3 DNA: TGTGCCAGCAGTGAAGCGAAAGGCTACACCTTC; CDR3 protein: CASSEAKGYTF
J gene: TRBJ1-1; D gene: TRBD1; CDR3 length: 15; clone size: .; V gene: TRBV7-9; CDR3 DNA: TGTGCCAGCACAAGTTTGGGGCAGGGGGTCACTGAAGCTTTCTTT; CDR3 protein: CASTSLGQGVTEAFF
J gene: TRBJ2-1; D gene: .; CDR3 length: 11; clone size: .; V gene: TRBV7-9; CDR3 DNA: TGTGCCAGCAGCCCTAGGAAGGAGCAGTTCTTC; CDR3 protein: CASSPRKEQFF
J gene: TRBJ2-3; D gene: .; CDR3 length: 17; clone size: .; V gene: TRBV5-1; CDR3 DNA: TGCGCCAGCAGCGGACAACAGGGTGTGAGAGCAACAGATACGCAGTATTTT; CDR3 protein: CASSGQQGVRATDTQYF
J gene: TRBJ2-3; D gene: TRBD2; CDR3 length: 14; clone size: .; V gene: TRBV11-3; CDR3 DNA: TGTGCCAGCAGCTTAGTAGCGGGAGCAGATACGCAGTATTTT; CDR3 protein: CASSLVAGADTQYF